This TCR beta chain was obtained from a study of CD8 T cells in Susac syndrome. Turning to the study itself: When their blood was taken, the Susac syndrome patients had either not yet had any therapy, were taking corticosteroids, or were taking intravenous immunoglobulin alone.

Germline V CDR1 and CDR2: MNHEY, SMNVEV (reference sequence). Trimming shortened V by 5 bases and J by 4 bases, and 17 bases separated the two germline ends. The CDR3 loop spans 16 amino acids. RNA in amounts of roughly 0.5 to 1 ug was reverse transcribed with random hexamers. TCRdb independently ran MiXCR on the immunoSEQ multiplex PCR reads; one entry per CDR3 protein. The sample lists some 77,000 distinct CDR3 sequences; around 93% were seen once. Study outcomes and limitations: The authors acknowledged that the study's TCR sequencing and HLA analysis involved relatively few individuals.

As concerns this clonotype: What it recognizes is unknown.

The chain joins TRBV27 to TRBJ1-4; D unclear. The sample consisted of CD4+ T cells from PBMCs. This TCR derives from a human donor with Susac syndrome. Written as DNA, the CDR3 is TGTGCCAGCAGTCCCCCTCCCGGGAGCTATAATGAAAAACTGTTTTTT. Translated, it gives CASSPPPGSYNEKLFF.